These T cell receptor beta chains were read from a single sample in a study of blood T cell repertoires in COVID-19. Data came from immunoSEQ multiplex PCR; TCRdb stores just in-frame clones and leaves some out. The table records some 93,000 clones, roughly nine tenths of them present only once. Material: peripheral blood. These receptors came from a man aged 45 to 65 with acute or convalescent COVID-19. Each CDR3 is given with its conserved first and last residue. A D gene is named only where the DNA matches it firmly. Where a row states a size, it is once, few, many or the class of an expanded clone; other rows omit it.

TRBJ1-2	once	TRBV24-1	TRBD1	CATSAMGTDSNYGYTF	TGTGCCACCAGTGCGATGGGGACAGATTCTAACTATGGCTACACCTTC
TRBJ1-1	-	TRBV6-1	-	CASSPWGRMGEAFF	TGTGCCAGCAGCCCCTGGGGGCGGATGGGTGAAGCTTTCTTT
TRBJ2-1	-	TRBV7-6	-	CASSLVTGLNNEQFF	TGTGCCAGCAGCTTAGTCACAGGGTTAAACAATGAGCAGTTCTTC
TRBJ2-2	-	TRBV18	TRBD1	CASSPIGGDTGELFF	TGTGCCAGCTCACCAATAGGGGGCGACACCGGGGAGCTGTTTTTT
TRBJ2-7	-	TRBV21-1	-	CASSNADRVKADEQYF	TGTGCCAGCAGCAATGCAGACAGGGTAAAAGCGGACGAGCAGTACTTC
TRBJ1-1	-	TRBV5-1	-	CASSLANLNLNTEAFF	TGCGCCAGCAGCTTGGCCAACCTAAATCTGAACACTGAAGCTTTCTTT
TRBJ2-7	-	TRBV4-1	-	CASSQEDRTYEQYF	TGCGCCAGCAGCCAAGAAGACAGAACCTACGAGCAGTACTTC
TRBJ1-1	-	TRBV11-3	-	CASSLPETGRGTEAFF	TGTGCCAGCAGCTTACCGGAAACAGGGAGGGGCACTGAAGCTTTCTTT
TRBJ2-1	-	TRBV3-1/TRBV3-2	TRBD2	CASSPIMTSLGEQFF	TGTGCCAGCAGCCCTATCATGACTAGCTTAGGTGAGCAGTTCTTC
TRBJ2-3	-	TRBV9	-	CASSVTRSTDTQYF	TGTGCCAGCAGCGTTACTAGAAGCACAGATACGCAGTATTTT